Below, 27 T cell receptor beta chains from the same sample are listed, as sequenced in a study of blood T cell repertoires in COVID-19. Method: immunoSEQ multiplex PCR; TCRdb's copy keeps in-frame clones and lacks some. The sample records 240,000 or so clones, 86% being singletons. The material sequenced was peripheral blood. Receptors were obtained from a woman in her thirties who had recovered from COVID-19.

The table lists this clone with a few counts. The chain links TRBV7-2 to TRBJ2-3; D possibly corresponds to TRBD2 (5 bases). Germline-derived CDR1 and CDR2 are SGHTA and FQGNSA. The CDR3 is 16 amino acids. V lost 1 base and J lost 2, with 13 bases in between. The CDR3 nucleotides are TGTGCCAGCAGCTTAGTTGGTGGGCGGGCCACAGATACGCAGTATTTT. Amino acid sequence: CASSLVGGRATDTQYF.

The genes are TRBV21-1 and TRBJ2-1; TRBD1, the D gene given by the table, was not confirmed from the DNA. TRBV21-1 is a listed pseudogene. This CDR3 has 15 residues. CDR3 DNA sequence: TGTGCCAGCAGCAAAGAGGGACAGGGAGTCAATGAGCAGTTCTTC. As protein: CASSKEGQGVNEQFF.

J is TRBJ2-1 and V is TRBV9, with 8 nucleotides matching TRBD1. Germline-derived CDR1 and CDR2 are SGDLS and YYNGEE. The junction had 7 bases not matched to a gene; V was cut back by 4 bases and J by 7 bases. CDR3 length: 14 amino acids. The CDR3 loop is CASSTRTGRNEQFF. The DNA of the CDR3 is TGTGCCAGCAGCACCCGGACAGGGAGAAATGAGCAGTTCTTC.

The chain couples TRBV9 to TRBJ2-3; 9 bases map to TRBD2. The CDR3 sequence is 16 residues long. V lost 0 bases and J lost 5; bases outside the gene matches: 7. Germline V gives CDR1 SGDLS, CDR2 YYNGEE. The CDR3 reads CASSVELRGGQDTQYF. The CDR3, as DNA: TGTGCCAGCAGCGTAGAGTTGCGGGGGGGCCAAGATACGCAGTATTTT. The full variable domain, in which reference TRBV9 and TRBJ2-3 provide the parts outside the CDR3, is DSGVTQTPKHLITATGQRVTLRCSPRSGDLSVYWYQQSLDQGLQFLIQYYNGEERAKGNILERFSAQQFPDLHSELNLSSLELGDSALYFCASSVELRGGQDTQYFGPGTRLTVL.

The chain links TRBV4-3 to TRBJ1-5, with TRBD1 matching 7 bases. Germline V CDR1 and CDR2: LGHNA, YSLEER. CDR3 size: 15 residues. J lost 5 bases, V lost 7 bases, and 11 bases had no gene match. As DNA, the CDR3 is TGCGCCAGCACCTCTCAGGGGGGAATGGATCAGCCCCAGCATTTT. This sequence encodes CASTSQGGMDQPQHF.

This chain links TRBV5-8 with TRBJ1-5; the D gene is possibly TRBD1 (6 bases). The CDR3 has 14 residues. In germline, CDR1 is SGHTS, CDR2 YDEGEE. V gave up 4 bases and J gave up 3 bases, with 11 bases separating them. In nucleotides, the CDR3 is TGTGCCAGCAGCCGAAGACAGGACAATCAGCCCCAGCATTTT. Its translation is CASSRRQDNQPQHF. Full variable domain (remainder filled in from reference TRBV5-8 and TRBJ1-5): EAGVTQSPTHLIKTRGQQATLRCSPISGHTSVYWYQQALGLGLQFLLWYDEGEERNRGNFPPRFSGRQFPNYSSELNVNALELEDSALYLCASSRRQDNQPQHFGDGTRLSIL.

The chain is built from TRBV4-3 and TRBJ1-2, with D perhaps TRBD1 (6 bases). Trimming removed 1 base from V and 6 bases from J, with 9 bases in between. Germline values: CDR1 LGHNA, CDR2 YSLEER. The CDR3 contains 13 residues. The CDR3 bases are TGCGCCAGCAGCCAAGTGGGGACAAATGGCTACACCTTC. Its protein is CASSQVGTNGYTF.

In DNA form, the CDR3 reads TGTGCCGGATCATGGGAGAGCTACAATGAGCAGTTCTTC. Its translation: CAGSWESYNEQFF. The rearrangement joins TRBV2 to TRBJ2-1; TRBD2 might be the D (5 bases). The germline CDR1 and CDR2 sequences are SNHLY and FYNNEI. The CDR3 loop spans 13 amino acids. The ends were cut back, 11 bases at V and 3 bases at J, with 14 bases in the middle.

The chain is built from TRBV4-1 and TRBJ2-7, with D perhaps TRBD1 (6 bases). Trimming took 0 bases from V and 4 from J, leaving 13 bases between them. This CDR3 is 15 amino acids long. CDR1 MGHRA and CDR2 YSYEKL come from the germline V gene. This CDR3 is CASSQDGQGWYEQYF. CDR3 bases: TGCGCCAGCAGCCAAGACGGCCAGGGGTGGTACGAGCAGTACTTC.

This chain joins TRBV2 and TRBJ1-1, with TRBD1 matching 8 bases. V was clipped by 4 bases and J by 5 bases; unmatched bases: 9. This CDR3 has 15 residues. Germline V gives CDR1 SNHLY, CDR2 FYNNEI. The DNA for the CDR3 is TGTGCCAGCAGTGGGACAGGGCAATTGAGGACTGAAGCTTTCTTT. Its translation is CASSGTGQLRTEAFF.

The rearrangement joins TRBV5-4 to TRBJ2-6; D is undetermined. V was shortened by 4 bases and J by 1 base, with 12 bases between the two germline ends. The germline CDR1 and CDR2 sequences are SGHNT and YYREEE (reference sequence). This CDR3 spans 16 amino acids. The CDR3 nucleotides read TGTGCCAGCAGCCCCCCGCTAGGATCTGGGGCCAACGTCCTGACTTTC. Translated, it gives CASSPPLGSGANVLTF.

Here the CDR3 reads CASSMGQGEGHYEQYF. The CDR3 nucleotides read TGTGCCAGTAGTATGGGACAGGGGGAGGGTCACTACGAGCAGTACTTC. The chain links TRBV19 to TRBJ2-7; 11 bases line up with TRBD1. J was trimmed by 3 bases and V by 3 bases; bases with no gene match: 7. The CDR3 extends over 16 amino acids. Germline loops: CDR1 LNHDA, CDR2 SQIVND (reference sequence).

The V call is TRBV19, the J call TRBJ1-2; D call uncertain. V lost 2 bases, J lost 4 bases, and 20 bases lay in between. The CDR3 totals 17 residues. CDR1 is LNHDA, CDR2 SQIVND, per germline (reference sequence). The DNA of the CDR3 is TGTGCCAGTAGTATAAGGTCTACAGTACCATCCCTCTATGGCTACACCTTC. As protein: CASSIRSTVPSLYGYTF.

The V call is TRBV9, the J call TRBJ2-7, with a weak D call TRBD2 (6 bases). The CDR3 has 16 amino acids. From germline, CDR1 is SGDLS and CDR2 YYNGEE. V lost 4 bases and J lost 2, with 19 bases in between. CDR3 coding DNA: TGTGCCAGCAGCAAGGAGGGAGGAAGTCCGACCTACGAGCAGTACTTC. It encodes CASSKEGGSPTYEQYF.

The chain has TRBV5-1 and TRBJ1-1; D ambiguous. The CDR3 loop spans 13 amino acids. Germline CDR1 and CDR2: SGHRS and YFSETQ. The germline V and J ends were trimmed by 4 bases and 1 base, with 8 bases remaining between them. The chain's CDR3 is CASSEGRNTEAFF. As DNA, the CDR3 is TGCGCCAGCAGCGAGGGCCGGAACACTGAAGCTTTCTTT.

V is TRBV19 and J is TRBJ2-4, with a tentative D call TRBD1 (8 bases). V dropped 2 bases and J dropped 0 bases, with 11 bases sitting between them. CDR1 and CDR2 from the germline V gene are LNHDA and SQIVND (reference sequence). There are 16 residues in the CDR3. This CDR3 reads CASSITGGGAKNIQYF. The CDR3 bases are TGTGCCAGTAGTATAACAGGGGGGGGAGCCAAAAACATTCAGTACTTC.

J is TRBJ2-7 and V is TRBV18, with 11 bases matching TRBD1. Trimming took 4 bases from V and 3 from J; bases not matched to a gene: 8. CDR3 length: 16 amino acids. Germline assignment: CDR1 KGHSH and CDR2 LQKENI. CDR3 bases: TGTGCCAGCTCACTCCAGTGGGGACAGGGGGTCTACGAGCAGTACTTC. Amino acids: CASSLQWGQGVYEQYF.

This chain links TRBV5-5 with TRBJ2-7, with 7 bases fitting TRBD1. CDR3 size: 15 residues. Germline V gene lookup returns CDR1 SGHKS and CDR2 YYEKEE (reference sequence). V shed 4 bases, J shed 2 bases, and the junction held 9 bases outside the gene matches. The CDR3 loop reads CASSLFDRATYEQYF. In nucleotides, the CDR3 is TGTGCCAGCAGCCTTTTTGACAGGGCCACCTACGAGCAGTACTTC.

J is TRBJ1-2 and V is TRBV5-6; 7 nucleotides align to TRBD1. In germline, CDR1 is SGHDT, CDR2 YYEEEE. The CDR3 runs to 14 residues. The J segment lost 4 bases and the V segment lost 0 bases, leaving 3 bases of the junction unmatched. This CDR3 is CASSLGGTVYGYTF. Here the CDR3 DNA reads TGTGCCAGCAGCTTGGGCGGGACAGTCTATGGCTACACCTTC.

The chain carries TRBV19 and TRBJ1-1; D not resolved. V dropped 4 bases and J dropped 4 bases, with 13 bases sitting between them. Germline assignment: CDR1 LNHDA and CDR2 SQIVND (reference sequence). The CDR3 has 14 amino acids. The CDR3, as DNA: TGTGCCAGTAGTAGCTTTGAGGGAATCACTGAAGCTTTCTTT. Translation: CASSSFEGITEAFF.

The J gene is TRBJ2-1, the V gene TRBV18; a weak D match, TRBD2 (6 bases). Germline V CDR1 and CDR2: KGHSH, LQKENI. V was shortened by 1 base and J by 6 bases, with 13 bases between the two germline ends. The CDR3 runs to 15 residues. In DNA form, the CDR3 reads TGTGCCAGCTCACCACTAACCGGAGGGTCCAATGAGCAGTTCTTC. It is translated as CASSPLTGGSNEQFF.

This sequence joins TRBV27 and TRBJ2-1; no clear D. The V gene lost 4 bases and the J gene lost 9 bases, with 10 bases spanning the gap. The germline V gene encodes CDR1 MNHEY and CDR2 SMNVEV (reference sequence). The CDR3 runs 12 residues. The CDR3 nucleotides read TGTGCCAGCAGTTCCTATGGGCCTGAGCAGTTCTTC. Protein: CASSSYGPEQFF.

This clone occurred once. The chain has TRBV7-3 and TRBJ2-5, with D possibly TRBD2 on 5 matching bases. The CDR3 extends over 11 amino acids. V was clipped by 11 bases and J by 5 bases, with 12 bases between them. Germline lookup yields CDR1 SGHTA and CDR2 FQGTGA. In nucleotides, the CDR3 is TGTGCCGAATGGAGGTGCGAGACCCAGTACTTC. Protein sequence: CAEWRCETQYF.

The CDR3 sequence: CASSSPGTSSSGANVLTF. CDR3 bases: TGTGCCAGCAGCTCACCCGGGACATCTAGCTCTGGGGCCAACGTCCTGACTTTC. The chain has TRBV5-5 and TRBJ2-6, with a weak D call TRBD1 (6 bases). This CDR3 contains 18 residues. V lost 3 bases to trimming and J lost 0 bases, with 16 bases between them. Germline values: CDR1 SGHKS, CDR2 YYEKEE (reference sequence). Drawing the rest from reference TRBV5-5 and TRBJ2-6, the complete variable domain is DAGVTQSPTHLIKTRGQQVTLRCSPISGHKSVSWYQQVLGQGPQFIFQYYEKEERGRGNFPDRFSARQFPNYSSELNVNALLLGDSALYLCASSSPGTSSSGANVLTFGAGSRLTVL.

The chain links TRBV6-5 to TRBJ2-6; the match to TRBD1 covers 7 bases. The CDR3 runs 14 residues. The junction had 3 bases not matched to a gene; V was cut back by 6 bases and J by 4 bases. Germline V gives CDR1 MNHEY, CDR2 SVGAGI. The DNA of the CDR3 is TGTGCCAGCAGAACAGGGGCCGGGGCCAACGTCCTGACTTTC. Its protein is CASRTGAGANVLTF.

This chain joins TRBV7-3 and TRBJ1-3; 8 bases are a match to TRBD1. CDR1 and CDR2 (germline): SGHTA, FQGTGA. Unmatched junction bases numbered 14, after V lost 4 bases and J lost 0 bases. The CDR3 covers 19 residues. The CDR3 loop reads CASSSDRGVQGYSGNTIYF. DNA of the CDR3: TGTGCCAGCAGCTCCGACAGGGGCGTGCAGGGTTACTCTGGAAACACCATATATTTT.

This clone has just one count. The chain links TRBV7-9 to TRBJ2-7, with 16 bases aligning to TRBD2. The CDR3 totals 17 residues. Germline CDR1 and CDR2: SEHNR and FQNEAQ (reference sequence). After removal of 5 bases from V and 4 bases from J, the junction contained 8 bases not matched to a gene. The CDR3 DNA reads TGTGCCAGCAGCAACGAGGGACTAGCGGGGGGGTTGTACGAGCAGTACTTC. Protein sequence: CASSNEGLAGGLYEQYF.